These 29 T cell receptor beta chains came from one sample sequenced in a study of T cells in Graves' hyperthyroidism and ophthalmopathy. RNA transcripts were the template for amplifying TCR beta CDR3 regions. The primer set for the first-round RT-PCR of the TCR CDR3 was HTBI. From the multiplex PCR reads, TCRdb called clonotypes with MiXCR, one entry per CDR3 protein. The table has some 340,000 distinct CDR3 sequences, about 13% seen once. The specimen sequenced was blood. These receptors were taken from a woman aged 35 to 49 with Graves' ophthalmopathy.

This clonotype was seen ten or more times. The chain couples TRBV5-1 to TRBJ1-5; no clear D gene. V lost 3 bases and J lost 0, with 10 bases in between. CDR3 size: 15 residues. Germline V gene lookup returns CDR1 SGHRS and CDR2 YFSETQ. CDR3 coding DNA: TGCGCCAGCAGCTCGGACGGGGATAGCAATCAGCCCCAGCATTTT. It codes for CASSSDGDSNQPQHF.

V usage is TRBV20-1 and J usage is TRBJ1-5; D unclear. The CDR3 spans 13 residues. The germline V and J ends were trimmed by 3 bases and 9 bases, with 15 bases remaining between them. Germline loops: CDR1 DFQATT, CDR2 SNEGSKA (reference sequence). The DNA for the CDR3 is TGCAGTGCTAGTGTGGGCCCTAGGCGGCCCCAGCATTTT. Protein product: CSASVGPRRPQHF.

At least ten counts were recorded for this clonotype. V and J are TRBV30 and TRBJ1-1; unclear D gene. With 3 bases removed from V and 8 bases from J, the gap between germline ends came to 4 bases. CDR3 size: 9 residues. Germline V gene sequence: CDR1 GTSNPN, CDR2 SVGIG (reference sequence). CDR3 loop: CAWRREAFF. In nucleotides, the CDR3 is TGTGCCTGGAGGAGGGAAGCTTTCTTT.

This clonotype was detected ten times or more. The chain carries TRBV28 and TRBJ2-7; 7 bases line up with TRBD1. V shed 6 bases and J 5 bases; nucleotides not matched to a gene: 13. The CDR3 sequence is 15 residues long. The V gene's germline CDR1 is MDHEN and CDR2 SYDVKM. The CDR3 reads CASRLNRGVDHEQYF. The CDR3 coding sequence is TGTGCCAGCAGGCTCAACAGGGGCGTCGACCACGAGCAGTACTTC.

This clonotype was seen repeatedly, ten times or more. The genes are TRBV19 and TRBJ1-6, with 8 positions matching TRBD1. CDR1 is LNHDA, CDR2 SQIVND, per germline (reference sequence). V was pared by 6 bases and J by 9 bases, with 10 bases of the junction left unmatched. CDR3 length: 15 amino acids. CDR3 sequence: CASRKEDRAASPLHF. The CDR3 bases are TGTGCCAGTAGAAAGGAGGACAGGGCGGCTTCACCCCTCCACTTT.

In this sample, this clonotype turned up a few times. The chain is built from TRBV18 and TRBJ2-7; D is perhaps TRBD1 or TRBD2 (5 bases each). This CDR3 is 15 amino acids long. CDR1 and CDR2 (germline): KGHSH, LQKENI. The V end lost 0 bases, the J end lost 7 bases, and 16 bases lay between the germline ends. Here the CDR3 DNA reads TGTGCCAGCTCACCACCGGGCCGGGACGCACGGGAGCAGTACTTC. Translation gives CASSPPGRDAREQYF.

V is TRBV9 and J is TRBJ2-2, with a tentative D call TRBD2 (5 bases). This CDR3 has 13 residues. Germline lookup yields CDR1 SGDLS and CDR2 YYNGEE. Trimming took off 1 base at V and 6 bases at J, with 7 bases between the two ends. This CDR3 is CASSVLGAGELFF. As DNA, the CDR3 is TGTGCCAGCAGCGTACTGGGAGCCGGGGAGCTGTTTTTT.

This clonotype was counted many times. The rearrangement links TRBV6-1 to TRBJ2-5, with D tentatively TRBD1 (6 bases). CDR3 length equals 17 residues. Trimming took off 8 bases at V and 4 bases at J, with 26 bases between the two ends. Germline loops: CDR1 MNHNS, CDR2 SASEGT. The CDR3 spells CASANHRVRAFRETQYF. Here the CDR3 DNA reads TGTGCCAGCGCCAATCACAGGGTTCGAGCGTTTAGAGAGACCCAGTACTTC.

This chain links TRBV9 with TRBJ1-6; 9 bases map to TRBD1. V was clipped by 0 bases and J by 10 bases; unmatched bases: 5. The CDR3 loop spans 15 amino acids. CDR1 is SGDLS, CDR2 YYNGEE, per germline. CDR3 DNA: TGTGCCAGCAGCGTAGAACAGGGGGCGAACTCACCCCTCCACTTT. Translated: CASSVEQGANSPLHF.

This clonotype was seen more than once but under ten times. The V and J genes are TRBV7-9 and TRBJ2-1, with a possible D match to TRBD2 (6 bases). The CDR3 consists of 12 residues. CDR1 is SEHNR, CDR2 FQNEAQ, per germline (reference sequence). The chain's CDR3 is CASGQYNNEQFF. The CDR3 DNA reads TGTGCGAGCGGGCAGTACAACAATGAGCAGTTCTTC.

There are many counts of this clonotype. The chain joins TRBV27 to TRBJ2-4, with D possibly being TRBD1 (5 bases). Trimming took 3 bases from V and 6 from J, leaving 9 bases between them. The CDR3 totals 13 residues. CDR1 is MNHEY and CDR2 is SMNVEV in the germline V gene (reference sequence). CDR3 DNA: TGTGCCAGCAGTTTCAGGGAAGGAAACATTCAGTACTTC. Residues: CASSFREGNIQYF.

This clonotype was counted a few times. The chain joins TRBV5-1 to TRBJ2-1; 13 bases are shared with TRBD2. Per the germline V gene, CDR1 is SGHRS and CDR2 is YFSETQ. V shed 6 bases, J shed 9 bases, and the junction held 9 bases outside the gene matches. The CDR3 runs 15 residues. The CDR3 region has the DNA TGCGCCAGCAACCCACTAGCGGGGGGGCGAGGTGAGCAGTTCTTC. It is translated as CASNPLAGGRGEQFF.

This clonotype was seen ten or more times. The chain employs TRBV3-1 and TRBJ1-5; 8 bases are a match to TRBD1. Germline CDR1 and CDR2: LGHDT and YNNKEL (reference sequence). V shed 0 bases and J 7 bases; nucleotides not matched to a gene: 5. The CDR3 covers 15 residues. The CDR3 nucleotides are TGTGCCAGCAGCCAAGACAGGGGGCTTGGGCAGCCCCAGCATTTT. It yields the protein CASSQDRGLGQPQHF.

The genes are TRBV19 and TRBJ1-4; D perhaps matches TRBD1 (5 bases). The CDR3 runs 14 residues. Germline CDR1 is LNHDA and CDR2 is SQIVND (reference sequence). V was clipped by 1 base and J by 10 bases, with 13 bases between them. The CDR3 DNA is TGTGCCAGTAGTATAGTCAGGGAGTCGGGAAAACTGTTTTTT. This translates into CASSIVRESGKLFF.

With respect to this clonotype: This clone may be a read error of a much larger clone one base away. This rearrangement joins TRBV6-1 to TRBJ2-7; D uncertain. The germline V gene has CDR1 MNHNS and CDR2 SASEGT. Trimming cost V 4 bases and J 6 bases, with 13 bases left between them. The CDR3 is 13 residues long. The chain's CDR3 is CASSVEDGSEQYF. CDR3 nucleotides: TGTGCCAGCAGTGTAGAGGATGGAAGCGAGCAGTACTTC.

The table lists this clonotype with many counts. The chain is built from TRBV28 and TRBJ2-2; D may match TRBD1 or TRBD2 (5 bases each). V gave up 6 bases and J gave up 6 bases, with 11 bases separating them. This CDR3 region has 13 residues. Germline CDR1 is MDHEN and CDR2 is SYDVKM. Here the CDR3 reads CASSPGDPGELFF. The CDR3 DNA reads as TGTGCCAGCAGCCCCGGGGACCCCGGGGAGCTGTTTTTT. The entire variable domain, with the rest obtained from reference TRBV28 and TRBJ2-2, is as follows: DVKVTQSSRYLVKRTGEKVFLECVQDMDHENMFWYRQDPGLGLRLIYFSYDVKMKEKGDIPEGYSVSREKKERFSLILESASTNQTSMYLCASSPGDPGELFFGEGSRLTVL.

This clonotype occurred a few times. The chain combines TRBV4-1 with TRBJ1-1; 9 bases fit TRBD1. This CDR3 has 14 residues. V lost 5 bases to trimming and J lost 3 bases; unmatched junction nucleotides: 4. From germline, CDR1 is MGHRA and CDR2 YSYEKL. This CDR3 is CASSATGGHTEAFF. DNA of the CDR3: TGCGCCAGCAGCGCTACAGGGGGCCACACTGAAGCTTTCTTT.

This clonotype was observed a handful of times. The CDR3 coding sequence is TGTGCCAGCAGCTTACAGGGGCCCGTGGCAGATACGCAGTATTTT. Amino acid sequence: CASSLQGPVADTQYF. The chain uses TRBV7-9 and TRBJ2-3; possible D gene TRBD1, 6 bases. Trimming removed 2 bases from V and 4 bases from J, with 13 bases in between. This CDR3 has 15 amino acids. Germline values: CDR1 SEHNR, CDR2 FQNEAQ (reference sequence).

The V call is TRBV7-9, the J call TRBJ2-1, with TRBD2 matching 8 bases. The junction had 16 bases not matched to a gene; V was cut back by 2 bases and J by 7 bases. CDR1 is SEHNR and CDR2 is FQNEAQ in the germline V gene (reference sequence). This CDR3 contains 18 residues. The DNA for the CDR3 is TGTGCCAGCAGCTTAACTCGGGCGGGCGGGGGGCCGGGGAATGAGCAGTTCTTC. Its protein product is CASSLTRAGGGPGNEQFF.

This clonotype was seen ten or more times. The V gene is TRBV2, the J gene TRBJ2-5, with 7 bases matching TRBD2. This CDR3 comprises 14 residues. The germline V gene has CDR1 SNHLY and CDR2 FYNNEI. With 6 bases clipped from V and 4 bases from J, the junction kept 8 bases outside the gene matches. The CDR3 DNA reads TGTGCCAGCAGCGTCCTTGGCGGGAGAGAGACCCAGTACTTC. The encoded protein is CASSVLGGRETQYF.

This clonotype was seen ten or more times. This chain joins TRBV6-2 or TRBV6-3 and TRBJ2-2; TRBD2 aligns across 7 bases. The CDR3 runs to 13 residues. V lost 7 bases, J lost 6 bases, and 5 bases stayed unmatched. The germline CDR1 and CDR2 sequences are MNHEY and SVGEGT. The CDR3 is CASTQAGSGELFF. The DNA for the CDR3 is TGTGCCAGCACCCAAGCGGGGTCCGGGGAGCTGTTTTTT.

This clonotype occurred a few times. This chain links TRBV20-1 with TRBJ2-5, with D tentatively TRBD1 or TRBD2 (5 bases each). Germline V CDR1 and CDR2: DFQATT, SNEGSKA (reference sequence). The V end lost 6 bases, the J end lost 6 bases, and 11 bases lay between the germline ends. The CDR3 extends over 11 amino acids. CDR3 loop: CSASPGQTQYF. The CDR3 coding sequence is TGCAGTGCCAGCCCGGGGCAGACCCAGTACTTC.

The chain employs TRBV11-2 and TRBJ2-1; 7 nucleotides align to TRBD2. The length of the CDR3 is 17 residues. V trimming: 3 bases; J trimming: 3 bases; junction bases outside the gene matches: 11. The germline gives CDR1 SGHAT, CDR2 FQNNGV. For the CDR3, the DNA is TGTGCCAGCAGCTTGGCCCCCGTCGGACTAGGCTACAATGAGCAGTTCTTC. Its translation is CASSLAPVGLGYNEQFF.

V and J are TRBV10-2 and TRBJ1-2, with D possibly being TRBD1 (6 bases). Germline assignment: CDR1 WSHSY and CDR2 SAAADI. V lost 6 bases to trimming and J lost 7 bases, with 18 bases between them. The CDR3 spans 14 residues. The DNA of the CDR3 is TGCGCCAGCAGAAGCTCAACAGGGCTCGGTGGCTACACCTTC. It specifies CASRSSTGLGGYTF.

This clonotype was counted a few times. The chain combines TRBV5-1 with TRBJ1-1, with TRBD1 as a possible D gene (5 bases). Germline-derived CDR1 and CDR2 are SGHRS and YFSETQ. The V end was cut by 1 base, the J end by 3 bases, with 7 bases between. This CDR3 has 13 amino acids. CDR3 in amino acids: CASSLIGDTEAFF. In DNA form, the CDR3 reads TGCGCCAGCAGCTTGATAGGGGACACTGAAGCTTTCTTT.

The V gene is TRBV20-1, the J gene TRBJ2-3; 11 positions agree with TRBD2. The CDR3 is 14 amino acids. V gave up 5 bases and J gave up 6 bases; unmatched junction bases: 7. Germline V gene lookup returns CDR1 DFQATT and CDR2 SNEGSKA (reference sequence). CDR3 sequence: CSAQLAGGADTQYF. The CDR3 bases are TGCAGTGCTCAGCTAGCGGGGGGAGCCGATACGCAGTATTTT.

In its sample, this clonotype was seen many times. The rearrangement links TRBV9 to TRBJ1-2; the D gene is possibly TRBD1 (5 bases). The CDR3 contains 13 residues. Germline V CDR1 and CDR2: SGDLS, YYNGEE. Trimming removed 3 bases at V and 4 bases at J, with 10 bases between. CDR3 amino acids: CASSAQGLYGYTF. The CDR3 DNA reads as TGTGCCAGCAGCGCCCAGGGACTCTATGGCTACACCTTC.

This clonotype was seen repeatedly, ten times or more. The chain recombines TRBV30 with TRBJ1-5; D not certain. This CDR3 comprises 13 residues. The germline gives CDR1 GTSNPN, CDR2 SVGIG (reference sequence). V was shortened by 2 bases and J by 1 base, with 6 bases between the two germline ends. The CDR3 nucleotides are TGTGCCTGGAGTCCTGGAAGCAATCAGCCCCAGCATTTT. It is translated as CAWSPGSNQPQHF.

The sample holds many counts of this clonotype. The CDR3 here is CASRLEQGSNQPQHF. The CDR3 DNA reads as TGTGCCAGCAGGTTGGAACAGGGTTCCAATCAGCCCCAGCATTTT. J is TRBJ1-5 and V is TRBV2, with TRBD1 as a possible D gene (6 bases). V gave up 6 bases and J gave up 3 bases, with 15 bases separating them. This CDR3 region has 15 residues. The germline V gene encodes CDR1 SNHLY and CDR2 FYNNEI. Full variable domain (outside the CDR3, taken from reference TRBV2 and TRBJ1-5): EPEVTQTPSHQVTQMGQEVILRCVPISNHLYFYWYRQILGQKVEFLVSFYNNEISEKSEIFDDQFSVERPDGSNFTLKIRSTKLEDSAMYFCASRLEQGSNQPQHFGDGTRLSIL.